This TCR beta chain stems from a study of blood T cell repertoires in COVID-19. Study details: Donors in the United States, Italy and Spain gave samples during acute or convalescent COVID-19. The cDNA or gDNA used as material had been derived from T cells, B-cell-depleted T cells, or PBMCs.

The CDR3 extends over 15 amino acids. Germline CDR1 reads SGHTA; CDR2 reads FQGTGA. Trimming removed 4 bases at V and 4 bases at J, with 13 bases between. The table lists this clone with a few counts. In the original workflow: Estimation of nucleated cell counts relied on the amplification of reference gene primers. The method was immunoSEQ multiplex PCR; TCRdb's version includes in-frame clones alone and lacks a portion of them. D and trimming come from the DNA, and the V and J calls and clone size come from that table. The repertoire has under 100,000 clones, about 84% of them found once; the top ten carry nearly 25%.

This clonotype was obtained from an older man with active or convalescent COVID-19. The genes are TRBV7-3 and TRBJ2-2; a possible D gene is TRBD1 (6 bases). The sequenced sample consisted of peripheral blood. In DNA form, the CDR3 reads TGTGCCAGCAGCTCCGGTACAGGGAGCACCGGGGAGCTGTTTTTT. Translated: CASSSGTGSTGELFF.